This is a list of T cell receptor beta chains from one sample in a study of regulatory T cells in long-lasting Graves disease. MiXCR was run by TCRdb on the multiplex PCR reads, yielding one entry per CDR3 protein. The table includes 580,000 or so distinct CDR3 sequences, approximately 16% detected once. These data also formed part of another study, on T cells in Graves' hyperthyroidism and ophthalmopathy.

Sequencing used peripheral blood mononuclear cells (PBMCs), obtained at new diagnosis, from a patient treated with antithyroid drugs. These receptors were obtained from a man younger than 35 with Graves disease. The CDR3 runs from the conserved cysteine through the conserved F or W. A D gene is named only where the DNA matches it firmly. Clone sizes are given selectively: once, few, many, or a class where the clone is expanded.

d_call	j_call	clone_size	v_call	cdr3_aa	cdr3_nt
NA	TRBJ2-5	NA	TRBV9	CASSEGGGTQETRYF	TGTGCCAGCAGCGAAGGGGGCGGGACCCAAGAGACCCGGTACTTC
NA	TRBJ2-7	many	TRBV7-6	CASSLRSLSYEQYF	TGTGCCAGCAGCTTGAGGTCCCTCTCCTACGAGCAGTACTTC
TRBD2	TRBJ2-7	NA	TRBV5-4	CASSLDASGGYEQYF	TGTGCCAGCAGCTTGGACGCTAGCGGAGGGTACGAGCAGTACTTC
TRBD2	TRBJ2-7	NA	TRBV6-1	CASSTGLAGNIYEQYF	TGTGCCAGCAGTACGGGACTAGCGGGAAATATCTACGAGCAGTACTTC
TRBD2	TRBJ2-7	many	TRBV12-3/TRBV12-4	CASSFSSGTSFDEQYF	TGTGCCAGCAGTTTCTCCTCCGGGACTAGCTTCGACGAGCAGTACTTC
NA	TRBJ2-1	many	TRBV7-2	CASSQGQDNEQFF	TGTGCCAGCAGCCAGGGTCAGGACAATGAGCAGTTCTTC
TRBD1	TRBJ2-7	many	TRBV2	CASRPDRVYEQYF	TGTGCCAGCAGGCCGGACAGGGTCTACGAGCAGTACTTC
TRBD1	TRBJ1-1	NA	TRBV18	CASSAQGVGEAFF	TGTGCCAGCTCAGCACAGGGGGTCGGTGAAGCTTTCTTT
NA	TRBJ2-3	few	TRBV20-1	CSARSGEQPWSTDTQYF	TGCAGTGCTAGATCGGGGGAACAGCCTTGGAGCACAGATACGCAGTATTTT
NA	TRBJ2-6	NA	TRBV6-2/TRBV6-3	CASTPRRRAGANVLTF	TGTGCCAGCACCCCGAGACGGAGGGCTGGGGCCAACGTCCTGACTTTC
NA	TRBJ2-3	few	TRBV20-1	CSAPGLYTDTQYF	TGCAGTGCTCCCGGACTCTACACAGATACGCAGTATTTT
NA	TRBJ2-7	once	TRBV6-2/TRBV6-3	CASSDWRRGTYEQYF	TGTGCCAGCAGTGACTGGCGGAGGGGGACCTACGAGCAGTACTTC
NA	TRBJ2-1	many	TRBV18	CASSPPNGRRGYNEQFF	TGTGCCAGCTCACCACCGAACGGGAGACGAGGCTACAATGAGCAGTTCTTC
TRBD2	TRBJ2-7	many	TRBV12-3/TRBV12-4	CASTQISGTSYEQYF	TGTGCCAGCACCCAAATCAGCGGGACCTCCTACGAGCAGTACTTC
TRBD1	TRBJ1-2	many	TRBV20-1	CSAPGTGGEGFYGYTF	TGCAGTGCGCCCGGGACAGGGGGCGAGGGCTTCTATGGCTACACCTTC
NA	TRBJ1-1	many	TRBV12-3/TRBV12-4	CASSFSPGQMNTEAFF	TGTGCCAGCAGTTTCTCCCCCGGACAGATGAACACTGAAGCTTTCTTT
TRBD1	TRBJ2-7	many	TRBV7-8	CASRGDRGMNEQYF	TGTGCCAGCAGGGGGGACAGGGGTATGAACGAGCAGTACTTC
NA	TRBJ2-7	NA	TRBV10-2	CASLTDSSYEQYF	TGCGCCAGCCTTACGGACAGTTCCTACGAGCAGTACTTC
TRBD2	TRBJ2-3	NA	TRBV9	CASSARGGDSTDTQYF	TGTGCCAGCAGCGCCCGGGGGGGAGACAGCACAGATACGCAGTATTTT
TRBD2	TRBJ2-7	NA	TRBV5-1	CASSGGWASGTYSYEQYF	TGCGCCAGCAGCGGGGGGTGGGCTAGCGGGACCTACTCCTACGAGCAGTACTTC
NA	TRBJ1-3	NA	TRBV7-6	CASSLAARHRQGAGNTIYF	TGTGCCAGCAGCTTAGCCGCCCGGCATCGTCAGGGTGCTGGAAACACCATATATTTT
NA	TRBJ1-1	NA	TRBV10-3	CAISESGRSNTEAFF	TGTGCCATCAGTGAGTCAGGCAGGTCGAACACTGAAGCTTTCTTT
NA	TRBJ2-3	few	TRBV11-2	CASSLAVEGTQYF	TGTGCCAGCAGCTTAGCGGTCGAGGGTACGCAGTATTTT
NA	TRBJ2-3	NA	TRBV4-1	CASSQDLATDTQYF	TGCGCCAGCAGCCAAGATTTGGCCACAGATACGCAGTATTTT
NA	TRBJ2-1	many	TRBV12-3/TRBV12-4	CASSFIQYNEQFF	TGTGCCAGCAGCTTTATACAGTACAATGAGCAGTTCTTC
TRBD1	TRBJ2-7	many	TRBV29-1	CSVELGQDPYEQYF	TGCAGCGTTGAGTTGGGACAGGACCCCTACGAGCAGTACTTC
TRBD1	TRBJ1-2	NA	TRBV28	CASSFVRQGEDGYTF	TGTGCCAGCAGTTTCGTCAGACAGGGCGAAGATGGCTACACCTTC
TRBD2	TRBJ2-7	NA	TRBV5-1	CASSQSSGGYYEQYF	TGCGCCAGCAGCCAATCTAGCGGAGGCTACTACGAGCAGTACTTC
NA	TRBJ1-1	few	TRBV7-9	CASTSGVWNTEAFF	TGTGCCAGCACCTCCGGGGTTTGGAACACTGAAGCTTTCTTT
NA	TRBJ2-2	NA	TRBV4-1	CASSQDRARGTGELFF	TGCGCCAGCAGCCAAGATCGAGCCAGGGGCACCGGGGAGCTGTTTTTT
NA	TRBJ2-2	few	TRBV24-1	CATSPRGLTGELFF	TGTGCCACCAGCCCAAGGGGGTTGACCGGGGAGCTGTTTTTT
TRBD2	TRBJ2-2	NA	TRBV15	CATSRGRDSGRRGTGELFF	TGTGCCACCAGCAGAGGGAGGGATAGCGGGAGAAGGGGCACCGGGGAGCTGTTTTTT
NA	TRBJ1-4	NA	TRBV20-1	CSARGPGGEKLFF	TGCAGTGCTAGAGGTCCCGGGGGGGAAAAACTGTTTTTT
NA	TRBJ2-2	NA	TRBV3-1	CASSPRGATGELFF	TGTGCCAGCAGCCCCAGGGGGGCAACCGGGGAGCTGTTTTTT
NA	TRBJ2-7	many	TRBV3-1	CASSPRHRDDEQYF	TGTGCCAGCAGCCCACGGCACAGGGACGACGAGCAGTACTTC
NA	TRBJ2-3	NA	TRBV5-1	CASTLFTSTDTQYF	TGCGCCAGCACCTTATTTACAAGCACAGATACGCAGTATTTT
NA	TRBJ2-4	NA	TRBV7-3	CASSPGDFLAKNIQYF	TGTGCCAGCAGCCCAGGGGACTTCTTAGCCAAAAACATTCAGTACTTC
NA	TRBJ2-2	NA	TRBV30	CAWGGQAGNTGELFF	TGTGCCTGGGGAGGGCAAGCCGGTAACACCGGGGAGCTGTTTTTT
NA	TRBJ2-5	NA	TRBV18	CASSPRGPSSQETQYF	TGTGCCAGCTCACCCCGGGGACCGAGTAGCCAAGAGACCCAGTACTTC
NA	TRBJ1-1	many	TRBV7-9	CASSHENTEAFF	TGTGCCAGCAGCCATGAGAACACTGAAGCTTTCTTT
NA	TRBJ2-1	NA	TRBV9	CASTEIGVSAYNEQFF	TGTGCCAGCACCGAAATCGGGGTCTCTGCCTACAATGAGCAGTTCTTC
TRBD2	TRBJ2-7	many	TRBV11-2	CASSLSTSGRNEQYF	TGTGCCAGCAGCTTATCGACTAGCGGGAGGAACGAGCAGTACTTC
TRBD2	TRBJ2-7	NA	TRBV27	CASSFRARGGYEQYF	TGTGCCAGCAGTTTTAGGGCGCGGGGGGGATACGAGCAGTACTTC
NA	TRBJ1-1	many	TRBV5-4	CASSLTRDNTEAFF	TGTGCCAGCAGCTTGACCAGGGATAACACTGAAGCTTTCTTT
NA	TRBJ2-7	many	TRBV20-1	CSARGTGGFYEQYF	TGCAGTGCTAGAGGGACAGGAGGGTTCTACGAGCAGTACTTC
NA	TRBJ2-7	NA	TRBV5-4	CASSSLHEQYF	TGTGCCAGCAGCTCTCTCCACGAGCAGTACTTC
NA	TRBJ1-5	many	TRBV27	CASSLSAAGNQPQHF	TGTGCCAGCAGTTTATCGGCGGCTGGCAATCAGCCCCAGCATTTT
NA	TRBJ2-1	NA	TRBV19	CASSGRGPRDGATPYNEQFF	TGTGCCAGTAGTGGCAGAGGTCCCCGGGACGGGGCTACCCCCTACAATGAGCAGTTCTTC